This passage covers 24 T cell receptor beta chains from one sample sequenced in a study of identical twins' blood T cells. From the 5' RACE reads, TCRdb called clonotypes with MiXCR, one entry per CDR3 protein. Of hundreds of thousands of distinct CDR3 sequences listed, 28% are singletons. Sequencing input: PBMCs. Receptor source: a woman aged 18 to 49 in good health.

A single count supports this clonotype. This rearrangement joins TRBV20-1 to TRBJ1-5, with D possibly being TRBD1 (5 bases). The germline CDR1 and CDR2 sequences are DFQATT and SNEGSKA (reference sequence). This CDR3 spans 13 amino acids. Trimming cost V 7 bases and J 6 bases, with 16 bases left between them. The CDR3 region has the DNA TGCAGTGTTACCGGGGACGGAGTTCAGCCCCAGCATTTT. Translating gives CSVTGDGVQPQHF.

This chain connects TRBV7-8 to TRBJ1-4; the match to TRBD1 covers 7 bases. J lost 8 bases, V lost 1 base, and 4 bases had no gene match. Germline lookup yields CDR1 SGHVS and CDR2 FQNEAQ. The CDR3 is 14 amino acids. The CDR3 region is CASSLVQGREKLFF. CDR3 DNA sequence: TGTGCCAGCAGCTTAGTACAGGGGAGAGAAAAACTGTTTTTT.

CDR3 DNA: TGTGCCATCAGCACTATCCAGCGGGGTGGGAGCACAGATACGCAGTATTTT. It encodes CAISTIQRGGSTDTQYF. This chain joins TRBV10-3 and TRBJ2-3; 7 positions agree with TRBD2. Germline V gene lookup returns CDR1 ENHRY and CDR2 SYGVKD. J was trimmed by 0 bases and V by 6 bases; bases with no gene match: 12. This CDR3 has 17 amino acids.

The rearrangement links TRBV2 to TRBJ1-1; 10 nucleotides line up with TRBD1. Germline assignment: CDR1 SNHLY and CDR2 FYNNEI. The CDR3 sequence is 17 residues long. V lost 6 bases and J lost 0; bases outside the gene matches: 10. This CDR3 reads CASRSDRGNYMNTEAFF. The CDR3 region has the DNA TGTGCCAGCAGGTCGGACAGGGGGAATTACATGAACACTGAAGCTTTCTTT. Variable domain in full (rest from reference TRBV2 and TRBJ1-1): EPEVTQTPSHQVTQMGQEVILRCVPISNHLYFYWYRQILGQKVEFLVSFYNNEISEKSEIFDDQFSVERPDGSNFTLKIRSTKLEDSAMYFCASRSDRGNYMNTEAFFGQGTRLTVV.

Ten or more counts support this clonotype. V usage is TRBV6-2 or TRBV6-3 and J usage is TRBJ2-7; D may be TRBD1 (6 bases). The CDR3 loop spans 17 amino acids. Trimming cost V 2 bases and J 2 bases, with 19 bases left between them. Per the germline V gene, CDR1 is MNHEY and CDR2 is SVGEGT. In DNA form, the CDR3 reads TGTGCCAGCAGTTACCTCGCGGACAGCGGTCGAGCCTACGAGCAGTACTTC. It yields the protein CASSYLADSGRAYEQYF.

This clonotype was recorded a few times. The CDR3 protein is CASSPMGEQTEAFF. The CDR3 DNA is TGTGCCAGCAGTCCCATGGGGGAGCAGACTGAAGCTTTCTTT. The chain uses TRBV25-1 and TRBJ1-1; TRBD1 might be the D (5 bases). The CDR3 has 14 residues. Trimming left V 5 bases short and J 5 bases short, with 15 bases between. The germline gives CDR1 MGHDK, CDR2 SYGVNS.

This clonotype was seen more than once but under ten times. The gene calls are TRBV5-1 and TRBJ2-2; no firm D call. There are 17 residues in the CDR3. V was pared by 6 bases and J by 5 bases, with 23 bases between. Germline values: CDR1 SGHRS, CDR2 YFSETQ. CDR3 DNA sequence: TGCGCCAGCACGACCCATGGGGTGTTTGTTGATACCGGGGAGCTGTTTTTT. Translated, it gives CASTTHGVFVDTGELFF.

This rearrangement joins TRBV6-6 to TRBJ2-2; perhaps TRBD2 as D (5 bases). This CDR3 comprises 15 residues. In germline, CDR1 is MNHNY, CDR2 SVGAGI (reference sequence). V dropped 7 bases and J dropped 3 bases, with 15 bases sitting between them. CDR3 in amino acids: CASKHELAYTGELFF. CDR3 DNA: TGTGCCAGCAAACATGAATTAGCGTACACCGGGGAGCTGTTTTTT.

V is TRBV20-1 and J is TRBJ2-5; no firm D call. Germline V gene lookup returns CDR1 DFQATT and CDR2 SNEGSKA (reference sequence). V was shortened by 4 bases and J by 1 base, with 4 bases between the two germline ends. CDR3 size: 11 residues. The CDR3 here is CSATRQETQYF. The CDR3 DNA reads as TGCAGTGCTACGCGCCAAGAGACCCAGTACTTC.

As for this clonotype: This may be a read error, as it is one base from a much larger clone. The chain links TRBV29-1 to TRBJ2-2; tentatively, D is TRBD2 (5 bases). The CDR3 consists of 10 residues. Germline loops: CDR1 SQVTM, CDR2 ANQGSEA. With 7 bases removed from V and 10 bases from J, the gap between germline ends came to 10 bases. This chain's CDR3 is CSGYSEELFF. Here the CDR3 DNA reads TGCAGCGGATATAGCGAGGAGCTGTTTTTT.

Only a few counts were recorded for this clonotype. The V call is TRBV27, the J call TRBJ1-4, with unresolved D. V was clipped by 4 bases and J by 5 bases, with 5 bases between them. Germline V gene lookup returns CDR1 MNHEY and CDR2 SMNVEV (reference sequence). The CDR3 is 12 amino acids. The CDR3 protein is CASSSRNEKLFF. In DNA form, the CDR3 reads TGTGCCAGCAGTTCTCGGAATGAAAAACTGTTTTTT.

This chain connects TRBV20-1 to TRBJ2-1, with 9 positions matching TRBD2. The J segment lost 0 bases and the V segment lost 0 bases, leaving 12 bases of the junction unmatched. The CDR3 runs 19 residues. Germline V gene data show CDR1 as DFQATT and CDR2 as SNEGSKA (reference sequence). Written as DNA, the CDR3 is TGCAGTGCTAGAGAACTCAGCGGGAGGCGCATCAGCTCCTACAATGAGCAGTTCTTC. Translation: CSARELSGRRISSYNEQFF.

The CDR3 nucleotides are TGTGCCAGCAGCACCAAGCGCGTCTTATCCGGGAGGGGCAATGAGCAGTTCTTC. This codes for CASSTKRVLSGRGNEQFF. The chain combines TRBV7-9 with TRBJ2-1; 8 nucleotides agree with TRBD2. The V gene's germline CDR1 is SEHNR and CDR2 FQNEAQ (reference sequence). The length of the CDR3 is 18 residues. Trimming cost V 5 bases and J 6 bases; bases outside gene matches: 18.

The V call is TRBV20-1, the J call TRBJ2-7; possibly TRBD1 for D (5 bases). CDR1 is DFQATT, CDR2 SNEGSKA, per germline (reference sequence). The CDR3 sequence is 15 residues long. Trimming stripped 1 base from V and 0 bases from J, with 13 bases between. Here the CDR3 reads CSARGGHLSSYEQYF. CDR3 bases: TGCAGTGCTAGAGGTGGACATCTCAGCTCCTACGAGCAGTACTTC.

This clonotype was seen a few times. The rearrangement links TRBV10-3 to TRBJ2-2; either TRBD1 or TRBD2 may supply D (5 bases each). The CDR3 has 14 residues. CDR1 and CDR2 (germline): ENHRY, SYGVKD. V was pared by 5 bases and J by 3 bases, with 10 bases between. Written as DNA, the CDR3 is TGTGCCATCAGTCGCCGGGACGACACCGGGGAGCTGTTTTTT. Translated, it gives CAISRRDDTGELFF.

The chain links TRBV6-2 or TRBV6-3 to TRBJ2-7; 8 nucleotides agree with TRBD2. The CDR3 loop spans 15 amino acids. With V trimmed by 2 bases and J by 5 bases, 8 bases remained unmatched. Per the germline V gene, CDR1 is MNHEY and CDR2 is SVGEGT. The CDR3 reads CASSYEAGGKDEQYF. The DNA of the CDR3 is TGTGCCAGCAGTTACGAGGCGGGAGGTAAAGACGAGCAGTACTTC.

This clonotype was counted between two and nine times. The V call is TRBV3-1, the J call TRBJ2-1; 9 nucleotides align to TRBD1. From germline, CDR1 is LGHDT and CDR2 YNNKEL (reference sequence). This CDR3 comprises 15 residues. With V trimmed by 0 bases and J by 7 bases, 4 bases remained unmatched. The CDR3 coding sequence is TGTGCCAGCAGCCAAGAGGGACAGGGAGGGAATGAGCAGTTCTTC. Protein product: CASSQEGQGGNEQFF.

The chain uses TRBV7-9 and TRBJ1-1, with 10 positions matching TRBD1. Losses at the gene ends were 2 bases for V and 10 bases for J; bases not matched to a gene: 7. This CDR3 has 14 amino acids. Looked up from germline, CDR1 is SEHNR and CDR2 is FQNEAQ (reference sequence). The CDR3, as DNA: TGTGCCAGCAGCTTACTAGGACAGGGGGAAGGAGCTTTCTTT. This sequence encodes CASSLLGQGEGAFF.

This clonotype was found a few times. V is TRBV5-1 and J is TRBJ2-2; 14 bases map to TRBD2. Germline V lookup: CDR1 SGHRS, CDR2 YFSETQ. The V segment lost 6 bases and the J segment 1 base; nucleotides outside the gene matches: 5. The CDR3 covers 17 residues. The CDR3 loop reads CASTRGLAGVNTGELFF. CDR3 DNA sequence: TGCGCCAGCACCCGGGGACTAGCGGGAGTGAACACCGGGGAGCTGTTTTTT.

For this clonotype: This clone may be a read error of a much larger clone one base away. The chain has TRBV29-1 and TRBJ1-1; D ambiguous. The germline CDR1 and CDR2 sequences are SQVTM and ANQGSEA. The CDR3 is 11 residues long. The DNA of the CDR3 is TGCAGCGTTGATGCTCTTCCTGAAACTTTCTTT. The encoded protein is CSVDALPETFF.

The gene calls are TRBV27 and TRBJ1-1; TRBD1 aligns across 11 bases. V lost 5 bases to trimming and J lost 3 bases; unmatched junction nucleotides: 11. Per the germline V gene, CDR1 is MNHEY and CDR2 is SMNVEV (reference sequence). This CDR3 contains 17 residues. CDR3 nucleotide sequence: TGTGCCAGCAGTCCTCTCGGACAGGGGGCGCATCACACTGAAGCTTTCTTT. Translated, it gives CASSPLGQGAHHTEAFF.

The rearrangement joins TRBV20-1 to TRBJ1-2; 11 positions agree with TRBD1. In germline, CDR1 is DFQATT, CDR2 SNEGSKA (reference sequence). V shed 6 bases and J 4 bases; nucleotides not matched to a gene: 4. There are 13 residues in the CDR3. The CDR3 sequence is CSARTGGSYGYTF. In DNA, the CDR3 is TGCAGTGCCCGGACAGGGGGCTCCTATGGCTACACCTTC.

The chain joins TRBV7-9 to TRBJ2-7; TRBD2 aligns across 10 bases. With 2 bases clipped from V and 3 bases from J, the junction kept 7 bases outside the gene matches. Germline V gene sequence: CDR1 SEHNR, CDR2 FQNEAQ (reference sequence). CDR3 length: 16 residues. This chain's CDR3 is CASSLLSGRSFYEQYF. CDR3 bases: TGTGCCAGCAGCTTACTTAGCGGGAGGAGTTTCTACGAGCAGTACTTC.

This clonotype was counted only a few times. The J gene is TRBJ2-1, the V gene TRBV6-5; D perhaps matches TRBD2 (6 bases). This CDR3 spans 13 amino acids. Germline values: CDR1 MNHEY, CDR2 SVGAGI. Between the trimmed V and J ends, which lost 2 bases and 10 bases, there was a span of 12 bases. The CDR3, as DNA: TGTGCCAGCAGTTACCGACTAGTTGACGAGCAGTTCTTC. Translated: CASSYRLVDEQFF.